One and the same sample provided the 25 T cell receptor beta chains below, sequenced in a study of T cell responses to AZD1222 COVID-19 vaccine. The protocol was immunoSEQ multiplex PCR, while the TCRdb copy is restricted to in-frame clones and leaves out a portion. The sample has some 150,000 clones; roughly 91% are singletons. This specimen consisted of peripheral blood, obtained on day 0 of AZD1222 vaccination. These receptors all stem from an adult in good health.

This sequence joins TRBV2 and TRBJ2-7; D gene unclear. Germline assignment: CDR1 SNHLY and CDR2 FYNNEI. Trimming shortened V by 8 bases and J by 4 bases, and 12 bases separated the two germline ends. The CDR3 length is 12 residues. CDR3 bases: TGTGCCAGCGAGGCAGGCAGTTACGAGCAGTACGTC. The encoded protein is CASEAGSYEQYV.

The chain recombines TRBV2 with TRBJ1-5; no firm D call. Deletions cut 4 bases from V and 2 bases from J, with 9 bases between. Germline V CDR1 and CDR2: SNHLY, FYNNEI. The CDR3 is 14 residues long. CDR3 loop: CASSGGGRNQPQHF. The CDR3 DNA sequence: TGTGCCAGCAGTGGTGGAGGGCGCAATCAGCCCCAGCATTTT.

This clone occurred once. The chain uses TRBV4-1 and TRBJ1-4, with unresolved D. CDR3 length: 16 amino acids. Germline CDR1 and CDR2: MGHRA and YSYEKL. V lost 1 base and J 3 bases, leaving 12 bases between the germline ends. CDR3 loop: CASSQAEGIANEKLFF. Written as DNA, the CDR3 is TGCGCCAGCAGCCAAGCGGAGGGTATTGCTAATGAAAAACTGTTTTTT.

In DNA, the CDR3 is TGTGCCAGTAGTACCCGCCGCCAGGGGGTGAGCAATCAGCCCCAGCATTTT. This encodes CASSTRRQGVSNQPQHF. The genes are TRBV19 and TRBJ1-5, with TRBD1 identical over 7 bases. Per germline, CDR1 LNHDA and CDR2 SQIVND (reference sequence). The CDR3 runs 17 residues. V was pared by 4 bases and J by 1 base, with 10 bases of the junction left unmatched.

The chain couples TRBV9 to TRBJ1-1; D remains unclear. Trimming left V 6 bases short and J 6 bases short, with 21 bases between. CDR1 SGDLS and CDR2 YYNGEE come from the germline V gene. This CDR3 region has 15 residues. The CDR3 protein is CASTPAGRVGPEAFF. CDR3 sequence (DNA): TGTGCCAGCACTCCCGCGGGAAGGGTTGGTCCTGAAGCTTTCTTT.

The chain combines TRBV23-1 with TRBJ2-1; 9 positions match TRBD2. TRBV23-1 is an ORF, with its function uncertain. The CDR3 spans 16 residues. Germline trimming cut 4 bases from V and 8 bases from J; bases unmatched to any gene: 12. CDR3 protein: CASSPPLAGGLDEQFF. In DNA, the CDR3 is TGCGCCAGCAGTCCTCCCCTCGCGGGGGGGCTTGATGAGCAGTTCTTC.

V usage is TRBV5-1 and J usage is TRBJ1-5; no definite D call. Germline assignment: CDR1 SGHRS and CDR2 YFSETQ. This CDR3 spans 15 amino acids. The V end lost 0 bases, the J end lost 0 bases, and 7 bases lay between the germline ends. CDR3 nucleotide sequence: TGCGCCAGCAGCTTGGTAGGGAATAGCAATCAGCCCCAGCATTTT. Translated, it gives CASSLVGNSNQPQHF.

V is TRBV29-1 and J is TRBJ2-5; TRBD2 is a possible D gene (5 bases). The CDR3 has 14 amino acids. Germline V gene sequence: CDR1 SQVTM, CDR2 ANQGSEA. V gave up 4 bases and J gave up 2 bases, with 14 bases separating them. CDR3 protein: CSVVGGQRQETQYF. In nucleotides, the CDR3 is TGCAGCGTTGTAGGAGGTCAGCGACAAGAGACCCAGTACTTC.

In DNA form, the CDR3 reads TGTGCCAGCAGTATCCCGCAGGGCCTGGGCACTGAAGCTTTCTTT. Its protein is CASSIPQGLGTEAFF. The chain carries TRBV28 and TRBJ1-1, with D perhaps matching TRBD1 (5 bases). Trimming stripped 5 bases from V and 4 bases from J, with 17 bases between. The length of the CDR3 is 15 residues. Germline-derived CDR1 and CDR2 are MDHEN and SYDVKM.

This clone turned up a few times. The chain links TRBV7-2 to TRBJ2-1; 7 nucleotides align to TRBD2. Germline lookup yields CDR1 SGHTA and CDR2 FQGNSA. The CDR3 is made up of 14 amino acids. Losses at the gene ends were 1 base for V and 7 bases for J; bases not matched to a gene: 4. The CDR3: CASSLGGSSNEQFF. CDR3 coding DNA: TGTGCCAGCAGCTTAGGCGGGAGCAGTAATGAGCAGTTCTTC. Full variable domain (missing parts from reference TRBV7-2 and TRBJ2-1): GAGVSQSPSNKVTEKGKDVELRCDPISGHTALYWYRQSLGQGLEFLIYFQGNSAPDKSGLPSDRFSAERTGGSVSTLTIQRTQQEDSAVYLCASSLGGSSNEQFFGPGTRLTVL.

This rearrangement joins TRBV7-2 to TRBJ2-5; the D is unclear. Germline CDR1 reads SGHTA; CDR2 reads FQGNSA. The CDR3 spans 15 residues. Trimming took 1 base from V and 7 from J, leaving 16 bases between them. For the CDR3, the DNA is TGTGCCAGCAGCTTAGGGGTGGGCGGCACGGGGACCCAGTACTTC. Amino acids: CASSLGVGGTGTQYF.

The CDR3 bases are TGTGCCAGCAGCCTACGGGGGGGGAACACTGAAGCTTTCTTT. This translates into CASSLRGGNTEAFF. The V gene is TRBV6-5, the J gene TRBJ1-1; D may be TRBD1 (5 bases). This CDR3 region has 14 residues. Germline V gene sequence: CDR1 MNHEY, CDR2 SVGAGI. V shed 6 bases and J shed 1 base, with 12 bases lying between them.

The chain is built from TRBV6-1 and TRBJ2-2; D is uncertain. The germline V and J ends were trimmed by 0 bases and 6 bases, with 8 bases remaining between them. The CDR3 runs 14 residues. CDR1 is MNHNS and CDR2 is SASEGT in the germline V gene. The CDR3 spells CASSEALGPGELFF. CDR3 nucleotide sequence: TGTGCCAGCAGTGAAGCGCTCGGGCCCGGGGAGCTGTTTTTT.

This chain joins TRBV6-2 or TRBV6-3 and TRBJ1-5; D is possibly TRBD1 (5 bases). The ends were cut back, 5 bases at V and 0 bases at J, with 14 bases in the middle. The CDR3 runs 16 residues. CDR1 is MNHEY and CDR2 is SVGEGT in the germline V gene. The CDR3 sequence is CASSNRDDRSNQPQHF. For the CDR3, the DNA is TGTGCCAGCAGTAACCGGGACGACCGTAGCAATCAGCCCCAGCATTTT.

The chain is built from TRBV14 and TRBJ1-6; D gene unclear. Germline CDR1 and CDR2: SGHDN and FVKESK. The V end lost 4 bases, the J end lost 6 bases, and 10 bases lay between the germline ends. There are 14 residues in the CDR3. The chain's CDR3 is CASSLESRNSPLHF. Here the CDR3 DNA reads TGTGCCAGCAGCCTGGAAAGCCGTAATTCACCCCTCCACTTT.

This rearrangement joins TRBV7-2 to TRBJ2-1, with D possibly matching TRBD2 (6 bases). V shed 1 base and J shed 6 bases, with 16 bases lying between them. The CDR3 runs to 16 residues. Germline CDR1 reads SGHTA; CDR2 reads FQGNSA. The CDR3 coding sequence is TGTGCCAGCAGCTTAGTCACGGTAGCGGCGACCAATGAGCAGTTCTTC. Amino acid sequence: CASSLVTVAATNEQFF.

The genes are TRBV27 and TRBJ1-4; no reliable D call. This CDR3 has 14 amino acids. With 8 bases removed from V and 8 bases from J, the gap between germline ends came to 18 bases. Germline CDR1 MNHEY, CDR2 SMNVEV (reference sequence). The DNA of the CDR3 is TGTGCCAGCCGTATGGTCGGTCCAGGAGAAAAACTGTTTTTT. Residues: CASRMVGPGEKLFF.

The sample holds one count of this clone. The chain employs TRBV9 and TRBJ2-1; TRBD2 matches 9 bases. CDR1 SGDLS and CDR2 YYNGEE come from the germline V gene. There are 15 residues in the CDR3. The V segment lost 0 bases and the J segment 7 bases; nucleotides outside the gene matches: 5. The chain's CDR3 is CASSVAAGGNNEQFF. The DNA of the CDR3 is TGTGCCAGCAGCGTAGCGGCGGGAGGGAATAATGAGCAGTTCTTC.

This chain links TRBV28 with TRBJ1-2; D is ambiguous. The CDR3 is made up of 14 amino acids. Trimming pared 5 bases from V and 7 bases from J, leaving 17 bases between. Germline loops: CDR1 MDHEN, CDR2 SYDVKM. The chain's CDR3 is CASSPLSSFFGYTF. Here the CDR3 DNA reads TGTGCCAGCAGTCCCCTTTCGTCTTTCTTTGGCTACACCTTC.

V usage is TRBV30 and J usage is TRBJ1-1, with D uncertain. V was pared by 4 bases and J by 6 bases, with 18 bases between. Germline assignment: CDR1 GTSNPN and CDR2 SVGIG (reference sequence). This CDR3 comprises 14 residues. The CDR3 bases are TGTGCCTGGACTGACCCCCCGGGGAAGGCTGAAGCTTTCTTT. The encoded protein is CAWTDPPGKAEAFF.

This clone was observed once. The CDR3 DNA reads as TGTGCCAGTAGTATCCCCTCGGGGGGGCTCACAGATACGCAGTATTTT. Amino acids: CASSIPSGGLTDTQYF. This sequence joins TRBV19 and TRBJ2-3; 8 bases match TRBD2. The CDR3 has 16 amino acids. The germline CDR1 and CDR2 sequences are LNHDA and SQIVND (reference sequence). V shed 3 bases, J shed 2 bases, and the junction held 7 bases outside the gene matches.

A remark on this clone: Germline and junction disagree at one end, which may indicate a read error. The chain couples TRBV11-2 to TRBJ1-2; TRBD1 matches 7 bases. CDR3 length: 14 residues. CDR1 and CDR2 (germline): SGHAT, FQNNGV. In DNA, the CDR3 is TGTGCCAGCAGCTTAGAGATTTACAGGGGTACCTACGCCTTC. Protein sequence: CASSLEIYRGTYAF.

J is TRBJ1-6 and V is TRBV5-4; D is perhaps TRBD1 (5 bases). Between the trimmed V and J ends, which lost 0 bases and 13 bases, there was a span of 11 bases. Germline CDR1 and CDR2: SGHNT and YYREEE (reference sequence). This CDR3 is 13 amino acids long. CDR3 in amino acids: CASSLAGAGPLHF. CDR3 nucleotides: TGTGCCAGCAGCTTGGCCGGGGCTGGGCCCCTCCACTTT.

This chain links TRBV5-4 with TRBJ2-1, with 7 positions matching TRBD1. The CDR3 consists of 16 residues. Trimming removed 4 bases from V and 3 bases from J; junction bases left unmatched: 10. CDR1 is SGHNT and CDR2 is YYREEE in the germline V gene (reference sequence). The CDR3 DNA is TGTGCCAGCAGCCCTGGACAGGATCCCAGCTACAATGAGCAGTTCTTC. Its protein product is CASSPGQDPSYNEQFF.

The table lists this clone with a count of one. The chain uses TRBV7-3 and TRBJ2-2, with TRBD1 as a possible D gene (6 bases). The CDR3 sequence is 14 residues long. Trimming cost V 5 bases and J 1 base, with 8 bases left between them. Germline assignment: CDR1 SGHTA and CDR2 FQGTGA. The CDR3: CASSPQGNTGELFF. The CDR3 coding sequence is TGTGCCAGCAGCCCACAGGGGAACACCGGGGAGCTGTTTTTT.